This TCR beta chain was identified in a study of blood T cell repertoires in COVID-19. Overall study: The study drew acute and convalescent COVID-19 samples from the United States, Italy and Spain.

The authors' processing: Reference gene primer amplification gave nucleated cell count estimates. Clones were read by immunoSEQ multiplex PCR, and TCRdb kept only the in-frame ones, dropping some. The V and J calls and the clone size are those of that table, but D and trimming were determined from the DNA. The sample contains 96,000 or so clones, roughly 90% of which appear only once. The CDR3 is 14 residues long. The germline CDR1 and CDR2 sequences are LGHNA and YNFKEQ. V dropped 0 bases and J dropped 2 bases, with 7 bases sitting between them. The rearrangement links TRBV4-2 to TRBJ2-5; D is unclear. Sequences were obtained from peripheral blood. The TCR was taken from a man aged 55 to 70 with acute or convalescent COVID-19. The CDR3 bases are TGTGCCAGCAGCCAAGAGGTAGATCAAGAGACCCAGTACTTC. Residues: CASSQEVDQETQYF.